A selection of T cell receptor beta chains follows, all from one sample in a study of OX40 agonist ivuxolimab in advanced cancers. Method: immunoSEQ multiplex PCR; TCRdb's copy keeps in-frame clones and lacks some. The sample holds about 45,000 clones; roughly 86% are singletons and the top ten take less than 1.3%. The sample here was CD4+ or CD8+ T cells sorted from blood, taken in a trial of the OX40 agonist ivuxolimab. The receptors stem from an adult with an advanced solid tumor such as melanoma, head and neck, liver or kidney cancer. The CDR3 runs from the conserved cysteine through the conserved F or W. The D gene is left open where the match is weak. A row's size may be missing; if present it is once, few, many or a size class.

TRBV6-6,TRBJ2-6,NA,TRBD2,TGTGCCAGCAGCCCCAGCGGGATCTCTGGGGCCAACGTCCTGACTTTC,CASSPSGISGANVLTF
TRBV7-2,TRBJ2-7,NA,TRBD1,TGTGCCAGCAGCTTAAGACGACAGGGTTACGAGCAGTACTTC,CASSLRRQGYEQYF
TRBV7-2,TRBJ2-1,NA,NA,TGTGCCAGCAGCTCCATAGGCGGGCCTTATGAGCAGTTCTTC,CASSSIGGPYEQFF
TRBV28,TRBJ2-7,NA,NA,TGTGCCAGCAGTCCCCCGACCTGGGAGCAGTACTTC,CASSPPTWEQYF
TRBV7-2,TRBJ2-4,NA,NA,TGTGCCAGCAGCCCAGGGAGAGCCAAAAACATTCAGTACTTC,CASSPGRAKNIQYF
TRBV5-6,TRBJ2-4,NA,TRBD1,TGTGCCAGCAGCGGAGACAGGGAGACATCGGCCAAAAACATTCAGTACTTC,CASSGDRETSAKNIQYF
TRBV27,TRBJ2-7,few,NA,TGTGCCAGCAGTTTAAGGTCACAAAGCTCCTACGAGCAGTACTTC,CASSLRSQSSYEQYF
TRBV28,TRBJ2-3,NA,NA,TGTGCCAGCAACCCCCACAGCCACCATGATACGCAGTATTTT,CASNPHSHHDTQYF
TRBV28,TRBJ1-3,NA,NA,TGTGCCAGCAGACTCTCACTCGACAGCTCTGGAAACACCATATATTTT,CASRLSLDSSGNTIYF
TRBV30,TRBJ1-1,NA,NA,TGTGCCTGGAGTCCACAGGGATACACTGAAGCTTTCTTT,CAWSPQGYTEAFF
TRBV7-8,TRBJ2-3,NA,NA,TGTGCCAGCAGCCCCCTGAGGGGACCTAGCACAGATACGCAGTATTTT,CASSPLRGPSTDTQYF
TRBV1,TRBJ2-1,NA,NA,TGCACCAGCAGCCATTGGGCACTTCACGTTCACTACAATGAGCAGTTCTTC,CTSSHWALHVHYNEQFF
TRBV6-5,TRBJ2-5,NA,TRBD1,TGTGCCAGCAGTTACTCAGGGACAGGGCAGGTTCTTACCCAGTACTTC,CASSYSGTGQVLTQYF
TRBV4-2,TRBJ2-2,NA,TRBD2,TGTGCCAGCAGCCCCGGACTAGTGGCCGGGGAGCTGTTTTTT,CASSPGLVAGELFF
TRBV5-1,TRBJ2-2,NA,TRBD2,TGCGCCAGCAGCCCGACTAGCGGGAGGGCCACCGGGGAGCTGTTTTTT,CASSPTSGRATGELFF
TRBV10-3,TRBJ2-3,NA,TRBD2,TGTGCCATCAGTGAGGGGGGGGGAACAGATACGCAGTATTTT,CAISEGGGTDTQYF
TRBV5-1,TRBJ2-7,NA,TRBD2,TGCGCCAGCAGCTTTCCTAGCGGGAGCTCCTACGAGCAGTACTTC,CASSFPSGSSYEQYF
TRBV27,TRBJ2-7,NA,TRBD1,TGTGCCAGCAGTACCAGGACAGGGGGCCTACTTGAGCAGTACTTC,CASSTRTGGLLEQYF
TRBV5-1,TRBJ1-1,NA,NA,TGCGCCAGCAGCTTGGTAGTAAACACTGAAGCTTTCTTT,CASSLVVNTEAFF
TRBV5-1,TRBJ2-2,NA,NA,TGCGCCAGCAGCTTGGGCCGGGACACGAACACCGGGGAGCTGTTTTTT,CASSLGRDTNTGELFF
TRBV16,TRBJ2-7,NA,TRBD1,TGTGCCAGCAGCCCCAGACAGGGTTCCTACGAGCAGTACTTC,CASSPRQGSYEQYF
TRBV5-4,TRBJ2-1,NA,NA,TGTGCCAGCAGCTTGGCTATATTCAAGAGGGAGCAGTTCTTC,CASSLAIFKREQFF
TRBV9,TRBJ1-3,NA,TRBD1,TGTGCCAGCAGCGTAGGGTACAGGGGGTCTGGAAACACCATATATTTT,CASSVGYRGSGNTIYF
TRBV18,TRBJ2-7,few,NA,TGTGCCAGCTCACCTATGGACAGAGTACACGAGCAGTACTTC,CASSPMDRVHEQYF
TRBV28,TRBJ1-3,NA,NA,TGTGCCAGCAGCCCAACCGGACGGGAAAGCTCTGGAAACACCATATATTTT,CASSPTGRESSGNTIYF
TRBV30,TRBJ2-2,NA,NA,TGTGCCTGGAGTGTACTGGAGGTCGGGGAGCTGTTTTTT,CAWSVLEVGELFF
TRBV6-1,TRBJ1-5,NA,NA,TGTGCCAGCAGTGAACCTACAGGGTGGCAGCCCCAGCATTTT,CASSEPTGWQPQHF
TRBV30,TRBJ2-7,NA,NA,TGTGCCTGGAGTGGAACAGACGCGCACGAGCAGTACTTC,CAWSGTDAHEQYF
TRBV20-1,TRBJ2-7,NA,NA,TGCAGTGCTAGTAAAGGGAACGAGCAGTACTTC,CSASKGNEQYF
TRBV7-8,TRBJ2-6,once,TRBD1,TGTGCCAGCAGCTTAGGGTTCGGGACAGGGGCTTCCCTCCTGACTTTC,CASSLGFGTGASLLTF
TRBV5-1,TRBJ1-2,few,NA,TGCGCCAGCAGCTTGGAGGCAGCCTATGGCTACACCTTC,CASSLEAAYGYTF
TRBV5-1,TRBJ2-3,NA,NA,TGCGCCAGCAGCTTGTCAGATAGCACAGATACGCAGTATTTT,CASSLSDSTDTQYF
TRBV23-1,TRBJ1-5,NA,NA,TGCGCCAGCCCTTTGGACTATCAGCCCCAGCATTTT,CASPLDYQPQHF
TRBV11-2,TRBJ1-2,NA,NA,TGTGCCAGCAGCCCGCTCCAGGGGACCTATGGCTACACCTTC,CASSPLQGTYGYTF
TRBV11-1,TRBJ2-1,NA,TRBD2,TGTGCCAGCAGCCAGGGACTAGCGGGGTACAATGAGCAGTTCTTC,CASSQGLAGYNEQFF
TRBV5-4,TRBJ2-1,NA,NA,TGTGCCAGCAGCCCTTACATGGGCCATGAGCAGTTCTTC,CASSPYMGHEQFF
TRBV7-9,TRBJ2-1,NA,NA,TGTGCCAGCAGCTTAAACGGGTGGGATGAGCAGTTCTTC,CASSLNGWDEQFF
TRBV5-1,TRBJ2-1,NA,TRBD1,TGCGCCAGCAGCCTTACCGACAGGGGGGGGTACAATGAGCAGTTCTTC,CASSLTDRGGYNEQFF
TRBV5-1,TRBJ2-5,NA,TRBD1,TGCGCCAGCACCCTTCGGACAGGTGAAGAGACCCAGTACTTC,CASTLRTGEETQYF
TRBV7-9,TRBJ2-2,few,TRBD1,TGTGCCAGCAGCTTAGTAGGGACAGCGAACACCGGGGAGCTGTTTTTT,CASSLVGTANTGELFF
TRBV7-2,TRBJ2-7,NA,NA,TGTGCCAGCAGCACACACGGGGGCAGCTCCTACGAGCAGTACTTC,CASSTHGGSSYEQYF
TRBV6-6,TRBJ2-2,NA,NA,TGTGCCAGCAGATATACAGACACCGGGGAGCTGTTTTTT,CASRYTDTGELFF
TRBV7-2,TRBJ2-3,NA,NA,TGTGCCAGCAGCCACCGGGACGGCACAGATACGCAGTATTTT,CASSHRDGTDTQYF
TRBV7-2,TRBJ2-3,NA,NA,TGTGCCAGCAGCTTAGAGGTAGGGGGCACAGATACGCAGTATTTT,CASSLEVGGTDTQYF
TRBV18,TRBJ2-1,NA,TRBD1,TGTGCCAGCTCCGGGACAGGGGTGTTAGAGCAGTTCTTC,CASSGTGVLEQFF
TRBV19,TRBJ1-5,NA,NA,TGTGCCAGTAGTGCAGGGTCTAATCAGCCCCAGCATTTT,CASSAGSNQPQHF
TRBV6-4,TRBJ2-5,once,NA,TGTGCCAGCAGCAAATCGGACGGTTCCGAGGAGACCCAGTACTTC,CASSKSDGSEETQYF
TRBV29-1,TRBJ2-5,NA,NA,TGCAGCGTTAGGCCGGACGGGGGAGAGACCCAGTACTTC,CSVRPDGGETQYF
TRBV6-1,TRBJ2-7,NA,NA,TGTGCCAGCAGCCTCTATGAGCAGTACTTC,CASSLYEQYF
TRBV25-1,TRBJ2-1,NA,TRBD2,TGTGCCAGCGCTCACCTAGCGGGAGGGATGTCCTACAATGAGCAGTTCTTC,CASAHLAGGMSYNEQFF
TRBV15,TRBJ2-7,NA,TRBD1,TGTGCCACCAGCAGAGATTCGGGCAGGGGGATTCTCTACGAGCAGTACTTC,CATSRDSGRGILYEQYF
TRBV4-1,TRBJ2-3,NA,NA,TGCGCCAGCGGATTGACTAGCACAGATACGCAGTATTTT,CASGLTSTDTQYF
TRBV7-9,TRBJ1-5,few,NA,TGTGCCAGCAGCCTGGGCGTTCAGCCCCAGCATTTT,CASSLGVQPQHF
TRBV13,TRBJ2-1,NA,TRBD2,TGTGCCAGCAGCTTAAACCGAGGACTAGCGATTAGTGAGCAGTTCTTC,CASSLNRGLAISEQFF